This is a list of T cell receptor beta chains from one sample in a study of T cells after yellow fever vaccination. TCRdb called the 5' RACE reads again in MiXCR, with one record for every CDR3 protein. The table shows 500,000 to 650,000 distinct CDR3 sequences, with around 17% occurring only once. The material was PBMCs, obtained less than 6 days after the first yellow fever vaccination. The source of these receptors is a man aged 18 to 29 who received the YFV17D yellow fever vaccine. Both conserved end residues are part of each CDR3. The D gene is left open where the match is weak. Not every row has a clone size; where given, it reads once, few, many or a size class.

d_gene: TRBD1; v_gene: TRBV7-9; len: 15; abundance: few; j_gene: TRBJ2-1; CDR3aa: CASSPRDRSYNEQFF; CDR3nt: TGTGCCAGCAGCCCTCGGGACAGGTCCTACAATGAGCAGTTCTTC
d_gene: .; v_gene: TRBV10-2; len: 12; abundance: .; j_gene: TRBJ1-2; CDR3aa: CASSGAVYGYTF; CDR3nt: TGCGCCAGCAGCGGCGCGGTCTATGGCTACACCTTC
d_gene: .; v_gene: TRBV4-2; len: 16; abundance: .; j_gene: TRBJ2-4; CDR3aa: CASSQEGRGPKNIQYF; CDR3nt: TGTGCCAGCAGCCAAGAGGGGAGAGGACCCAAAAACATTCAGTACTTC
d_gene: .; v_gene: TRBV24-1; len: 20; abundance: few; j_gene: TRBJ2-1; CDR3aa: CATGGFTPPKRLSTYNEQFF; CDR3nt: TGTGCCACCGGGGGTTTTACCCCCCCGAAGCGGTTATCGACCTACAATGAGCAGTTCTTC
d_gene: .; v_gene: TRBV6-2/TRBV6-3; len: 13; abundance: few; j_gene: TRBJ2-3; CDR3aa: CASIDHLANTQYF; CDR3nt: TGTGCCAGCATCGACCACCTAGCGAATACGCAGTATTTT
d_gene: TRBD1; v_gene: TRBV7-3; len: 16; abundance: .; j_gene: TRBJ2-2; CDR3aa: CASSPHGQGAAGELFF; CDR3nt: TGTGCCAGCAGCCCCCACGGACAGGGGGCTGCCGGGGAGCTGTTTTTT
d_gene: TRBD2; v_gene: TRBV7-8; len: 15; abundance: few; j_gene: TRBJ2-3; CDR3aa: CASSDRTSGGNTQYF; CDR3nt: TGTGCCAGCAGCGATCGCACTAGCGGGGGGAATACGCAGTATTTT
d_gene: .; v_gene: TRBV7-2; len: 15; abundance: few; j_gene: TRBJ2-3; CDR3aa: CASSPGGALTDTQYF; CDR3nt: TGTGCCAGCAGCCCTGGGGGGGCGCTCACAGATACGCAGTATTTT
d_gene: .; v_gene: TRBV5-6; len: 15; abundance: many; j_gene: TRBJ1-5; CDR3aa: CASSLRRQGGQPQHF; CDR3nt: TGTGCCAGCAGCTTGCGCCGGCAGGGTGGACAGCCCCAGCATTTT
d_gene: .; v_gene: TRBV4-3; len: 15; abundance: .; j_gene: TRBJ2-5; CDR3aa: CASSQVAGRLETQYF; CDR3nt: TGCGCCAGCAGCCAAGTGGCAGGGAGGTTGGAGACCCAGTACTTC
d_gene: .; v_gene: TRBV11-2; len: 13; abundance: .; j_gene: TRBJ2-3; CDR3aa: CASRIAGTDTQYF; CDR3nt: TGTGCCAGCAGGATAGCGGGCACAGATACGCAGTATTTT